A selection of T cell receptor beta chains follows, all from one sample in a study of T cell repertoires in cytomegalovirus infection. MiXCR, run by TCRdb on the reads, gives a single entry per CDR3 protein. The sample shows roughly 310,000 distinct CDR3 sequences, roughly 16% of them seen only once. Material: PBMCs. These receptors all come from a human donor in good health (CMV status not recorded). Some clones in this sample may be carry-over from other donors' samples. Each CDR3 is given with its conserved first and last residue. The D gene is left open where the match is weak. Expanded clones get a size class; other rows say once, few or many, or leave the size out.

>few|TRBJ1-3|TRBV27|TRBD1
CASSSPDRGGGNTIYF
TGTGCCAGCAGTTCCCCCGACAGGGGCGGTGGAAACACCATATATTTT
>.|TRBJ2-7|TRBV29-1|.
CSVEVWGPNEQYF
TGCAGCGTTGAAGTCTGGGGGCCAAACGAGCAGTACTTC
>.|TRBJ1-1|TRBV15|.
CATSRDAGAEAFF
TGTGCCACCAGCAGAGACGCGGGGGCAGAAGCTTTCTTT
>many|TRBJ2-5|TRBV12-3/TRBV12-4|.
CASSRRGQTQETQYF
TGTGCCAGCAGTCGGCGGGGACAGACCCAAGAGACCCAGTACTTC
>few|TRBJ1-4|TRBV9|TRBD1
CASSGGGATNEKLFF
TGTGCCAGCAGCGGAGGGGGCGCAACTAATGAAAAACTGTTTTTT
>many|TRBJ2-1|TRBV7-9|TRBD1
CASSSGQGYYNEQFF
TGTGCCAGCAGCTCCGGACAGGGATACTACAATGAGCAGTTCTTC
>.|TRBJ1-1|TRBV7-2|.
CASSPQPGQNTEAFF
TGTGCCAGCAGCCCCCAGCCGGGCCAAAACACTGAAGCTTTCTTT
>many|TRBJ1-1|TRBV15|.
CATSREEGTDEAFF
TGTGCCACCAGCAGAGAGGAGGGGACGGATGAAGCTTTCTTT
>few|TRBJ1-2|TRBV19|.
CASSIVTVREGGYTF
TGTGCCAGTAGTATCGTCACTGTCAGGGAAGGTGGCTACACCTTC
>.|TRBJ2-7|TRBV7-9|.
CASSLALPTDEQYF
TGTGCCAGCAGCTTAGCGCTGCCCACGGACGAGCAGTACTTC
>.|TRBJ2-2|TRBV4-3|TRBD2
CASSHGLAGSSGELFF
TGCGCCAGCAGCCACGGACTAGCGGGCAGCTCCGGGGAGCTGTTTTTT
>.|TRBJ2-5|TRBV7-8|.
CASRGAEPQETQYF
TGTGCCAGCCGGGGGGCGGAGCCCCAAGAGACCCAGTACTTC
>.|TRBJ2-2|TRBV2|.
CASRKDGGTGELFF
TGTGCCAGCAGGAAAGATGGGGGGACCGGGGAGCTGTTTTTT
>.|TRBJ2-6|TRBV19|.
CASSTLDGSGANVLTF
TGTGCCAGTAGTACCCTGGATGGCTCTGGGGCCAACGTCCTGACTTTC
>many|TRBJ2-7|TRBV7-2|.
CASSFFKGDYEQYF
TGTGCCAGCAGCTTCTTCAAAGGGGACTACGAGCAGTACTTC
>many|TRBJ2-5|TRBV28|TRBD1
CASSARGTGETQYF
TGTGCCAGCAGTGCGCGAGGGACAGGAGAGACCCAGTACTTC
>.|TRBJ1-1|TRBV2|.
CASSERQVDTEAFF
TGTGCCAGCAGTGAGCGGCAGGTCGACACTGAAGCTTTCTTT
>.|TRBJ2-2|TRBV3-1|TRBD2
CASSQGGGITGALFF
TGTGCCAGCAGCCAGGGCGGGGGGATCACCGGGGCGCTGTTTTTT
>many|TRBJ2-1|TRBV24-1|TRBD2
CATSDPLAGGYNEQFF
TGTGCCACCAGTGACCCCTTAGCGGGGGGCTACAATGAGCAGTTCTTC
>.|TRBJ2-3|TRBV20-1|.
CSARWQGPHSSTDTQYF
TGCAGTGCTAGGTGGCAGGGTCCCCATTCTAGCACAGATACGCAGTATTTT
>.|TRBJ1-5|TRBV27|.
CASAGGGNQPQHF
TGTGCCAGTGCTGGCGGGGGCAATCAGCCCCAGCATTTT
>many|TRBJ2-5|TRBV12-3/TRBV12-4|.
CASSLGTGGVQETQYF
TGTGCCAGCAGTTTAGGCACGGGGGGCGTCCAAGAGACCCAGTACTTC